These 5 T cell receptor beta chains were all obtained from the same sample, sequenced in a study of spatial heterogeneity in lung cancer. Stated time point: sample taken at primary tumor resection. Whole RNA, isolated from tumor, nontumor lung or frozen PBMC, was sequenced without prior sorting. TCRdb ran MiXCR on the 5' RACE reads and lists one entry per CDR3 protein. This sample yields 36,000 or so distinct CDR3 sequences, of which less than 5.5% are seen a single time; roughly 26% belongs to the top ten. The specimen comprised PBMCs, sampled at surgery. These receptors were obtained from a female donor with early-stage non-small cell lung cancer.

CDR3 residues: CASSKQLRGADTQYF. The DNA of the CDR3 is TGTGCCAGCAGTAAACAGTTAAGGGGCGCAGATACGCAGTATTTT. The chain carries TRBV2 and TRBJ2-3; tentatively, D is TRBD1 (5 bases). There are 15 residues in the CDR3. Trimming pared 5 bases from V and 4 bases from J, leaving 16 bases between. The germline V gene has CDR1 SNHLY and CDR2 FYNNEI.

Comment on this clonotype: This may come from a read error, since a much larger clone is one base off. CDR3 sequence (DNA): TGTGCCAGCAGTGAAATCATGAGCTCCTACGAGCAGTACTTC. It specifies CASSEIMSSYEQYF. The rearrangement uses TRBV2 and TRBJ2-7; no firm D call. The V end was cut by 2 bases, the J end by 0 bases, with 8 bases between. Germline-derived CDR1 and CDR2 are SNHLY and FYNNEI. CDR3 length: 14 residues.

The V call is TRBV5-1, the J call TRBJ2-1, with D possibly TRBD1 on 6 matching bases. The CDR3 spans 15 residues. The V and J ends lost 4 bases and 0 bases respectively, with 11 bases between them. Per the germline V gene, CDR1 is SGHRS and CDR2 is YFSETQ. This CDR3 is CASSPDSNSYNEQFF. The CDR3 nucleotides are TGCGCCAGCAGCCCGGACAGTAACTCCTACAATGAGCAGTTCTTC.

The table lists this clonotype with many counts. The rearrangement links TRBV12-5 to TRBJ2-1; TRBD2 might be the D (6 bases). Germline V gives CDR1 LGHNT, CDR2 FRNRAP. V was shortened by 1 base and J by 9 bases, with 10 bases between the two germline ends. This CDR3 is built from 13 residues. The CDR3 loop is CASGLEAGGEQFF. The CDR3 bases are TGTGCTAGTGGTTTGGAAGCGGGCGGTGAGCAGTTCTTC.

There are a few counts of this clonotype. The rearrangement links TRBV4-3 to TRBJ2-2; 7 bases fit TRBD2. With 1 base clipped from V and 6 bases from J, the junction kept 14 bases outside the gene matches. This CDR3 is built from 18 residues. The V gene's germline CDR1 is LGHNA and CDR2 YSLEER. CDR3 nucleotides: TGCGCCAGCAGCCAAGTACCGGGGGGAGGTTTTTGGGCCGGGGAGCTGTTTTTT. It encodes CASSQVPGGGFWAGELFF.